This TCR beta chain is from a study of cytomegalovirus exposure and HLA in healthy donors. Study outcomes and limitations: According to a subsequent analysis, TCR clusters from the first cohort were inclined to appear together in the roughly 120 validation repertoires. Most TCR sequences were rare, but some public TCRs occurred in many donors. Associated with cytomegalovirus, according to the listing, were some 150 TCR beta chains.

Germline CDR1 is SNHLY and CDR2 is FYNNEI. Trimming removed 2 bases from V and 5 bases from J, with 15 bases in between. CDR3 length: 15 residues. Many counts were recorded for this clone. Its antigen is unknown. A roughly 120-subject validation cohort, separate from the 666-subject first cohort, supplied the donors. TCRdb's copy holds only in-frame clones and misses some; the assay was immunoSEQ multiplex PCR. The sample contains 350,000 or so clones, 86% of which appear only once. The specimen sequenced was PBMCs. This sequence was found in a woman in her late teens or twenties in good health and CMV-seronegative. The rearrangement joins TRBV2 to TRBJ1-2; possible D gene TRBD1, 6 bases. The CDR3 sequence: CASSERGAKGYGYTF. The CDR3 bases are TGTGCCAGCAGTGAACGGGGGGCAAAAGGGTATGGCTACACCTTC.